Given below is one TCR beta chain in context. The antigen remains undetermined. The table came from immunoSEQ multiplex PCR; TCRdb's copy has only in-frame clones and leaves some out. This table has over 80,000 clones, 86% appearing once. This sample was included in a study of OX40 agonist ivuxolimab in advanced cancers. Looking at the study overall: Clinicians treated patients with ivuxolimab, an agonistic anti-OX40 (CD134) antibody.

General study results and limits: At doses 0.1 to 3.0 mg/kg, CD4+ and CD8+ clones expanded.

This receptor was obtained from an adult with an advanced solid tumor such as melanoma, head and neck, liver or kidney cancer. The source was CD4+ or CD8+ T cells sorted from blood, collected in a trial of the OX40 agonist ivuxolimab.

The chain's CDR3 is CASSHGEVSNQPQHF. For the CDR3, the DNA is TGTGCCAGCAGCCATGGGGAGGTTAGCAATCAGCCCCAGCATTTT. The V gene is TRBV4-2, the J gene TRBJ1-5; D is uncertain. V was trimmed by 3 bases and J by 0 bases, leaving 9 bases between them. Germline CDR1 is LGHNA and CDR2 is YNFKEQ. CDR3 length: 15 amino acids.